The entry below gives a single TCR beta chain sequence along with its context. Its antigen remains unidentified. Authors' processing steps: After removing out-of-frame reads, over 2 million distinct TCRbeta sequences remained. Sequencing used immunoSEQ multiplex PCR; TCRdb keeps in-frame clones, though not all of them. V and J calls and clone size are given by that table; D and trimming were obtained from the DNA. The profile shows 60,000 to 75,000 clones, around 82% of them singletons. This specimen comes from a study of memory CD4+ T cells and cytomegalovirus serostatus. On the study more broadly: Donors were healthy Belgian adults, fewer than ten CMV seropositive and about 24 seronegative. Points from the study as a whole: Suggested: most of the CMV-linked TCR signature lies in CD4+ memory cells.

The sort gate was single viable CD3+CD4+CD8-CD45RO+ cells for memory CD4+ T cells. Germline CDR1 SGHAT, CDR2 FQNNGV. V lost 1 base, J lost 1 base, and 2 bases lay in between. The CDR3 is made up of 13 amino acids. The chain carries TRBV11-2 and TRBJ1-3; D is unresolved. The specimen sequenced was memory CD4+ T cells from blood. The TCR comes from an adult in good health and CMV-seronegative. Some clones in this sample may be carry-over from other donors' samples. The CDR3 DNA is TGTGCCAGCAGCTTAGTGTCTGGAAACACCATATATTTT. Amino acid sequence: CASSLVSGNTIYF.